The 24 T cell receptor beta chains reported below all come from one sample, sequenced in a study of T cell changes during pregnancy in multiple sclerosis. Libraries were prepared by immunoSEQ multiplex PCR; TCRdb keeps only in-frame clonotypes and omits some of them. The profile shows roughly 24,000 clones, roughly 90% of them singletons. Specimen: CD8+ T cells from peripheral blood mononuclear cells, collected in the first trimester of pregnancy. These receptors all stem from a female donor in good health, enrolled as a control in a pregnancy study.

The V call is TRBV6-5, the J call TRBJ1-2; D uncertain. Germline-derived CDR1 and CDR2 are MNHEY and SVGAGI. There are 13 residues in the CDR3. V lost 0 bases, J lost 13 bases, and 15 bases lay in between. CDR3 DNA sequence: TGTGCCAGCAGTTACTCGAACGTAGCCGGCGTCACCTTC. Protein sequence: CASSYSNVAGVTF.

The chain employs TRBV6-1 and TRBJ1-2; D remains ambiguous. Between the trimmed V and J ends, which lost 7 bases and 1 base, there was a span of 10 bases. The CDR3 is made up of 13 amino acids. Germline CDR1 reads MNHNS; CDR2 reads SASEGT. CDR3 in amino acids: CASIEGLNYGYTF. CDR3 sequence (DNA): TGTGCCAGCATCGAGGGCCTTAACTATGGCTACACCTTC.

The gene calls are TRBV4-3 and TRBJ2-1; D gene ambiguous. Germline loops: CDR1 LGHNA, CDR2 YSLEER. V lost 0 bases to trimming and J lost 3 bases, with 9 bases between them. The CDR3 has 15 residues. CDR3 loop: CASSQDRGDYNEQFF. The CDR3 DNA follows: TGCGCCAGCAGCCAAGATCGAGGAGACTACAATGAGCAGTTCTTC.

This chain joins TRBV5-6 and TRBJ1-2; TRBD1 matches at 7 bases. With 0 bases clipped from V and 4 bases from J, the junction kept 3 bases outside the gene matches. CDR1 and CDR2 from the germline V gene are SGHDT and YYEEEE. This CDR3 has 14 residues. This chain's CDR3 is CASSLGGGFYGYTF. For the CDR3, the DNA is TGTGCCAGCAGCTTGGGAGGGGGCTTCTATGGCTACACCTTC.

The CDR3 DNA is TGTGCCAGCGTAGGGGTAGGCACTGAAGCTTTCTTT. Encoded protein: CASVGVGTEAFF. The chain has TRBV28 and TRBJ1-1; maybe TRBD1 (5 bases). V was shortened by 8 bases and J by 4 bases, with 11 bases between the two germline ends. The CDR3 is 12 amino acids. Germline values: CDR1 MDHEN, CDR2 SYDVKM. The full variable domain, in which reference TRBV28 and TRBJ1-1 provide the parts outside the CDR3, is DVKVTQSSRYLVKRTGEKVFLECVQDMDHENMFWYRQDPGLGLRLIYFSYDVKMKEKGDIPEGYSVSREKKERFSLILESASTNQTSMYLCASVGVGTEAFFGQGTRLTVV.

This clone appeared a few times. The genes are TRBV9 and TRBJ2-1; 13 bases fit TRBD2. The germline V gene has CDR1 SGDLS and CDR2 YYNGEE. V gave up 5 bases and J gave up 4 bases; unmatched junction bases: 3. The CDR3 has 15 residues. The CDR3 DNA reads TGTGCCAGCAGTACTAGCGGGGGGGCTTACAATGAGCAGTTCTTC. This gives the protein CASSTSGGAYNEQFF.

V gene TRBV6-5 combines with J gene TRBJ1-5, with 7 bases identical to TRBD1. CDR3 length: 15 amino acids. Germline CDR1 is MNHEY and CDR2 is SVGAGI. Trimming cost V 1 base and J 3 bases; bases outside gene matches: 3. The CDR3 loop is CASSYLTGFNQPQHF. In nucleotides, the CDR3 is TGTGCCAGCAGTTACTTGACAGGGTTCAATCAGCCCCAGCATTTT.

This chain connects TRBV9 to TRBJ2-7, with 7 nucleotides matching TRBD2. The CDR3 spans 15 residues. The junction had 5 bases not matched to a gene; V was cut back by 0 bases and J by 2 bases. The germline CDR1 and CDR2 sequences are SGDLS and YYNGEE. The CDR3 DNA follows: TGTGCCAGCAGCGTAGGGGGGAGCGGGGCCTACGAGCAGTACTTC. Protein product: CASSVGGSGAYEQYF.

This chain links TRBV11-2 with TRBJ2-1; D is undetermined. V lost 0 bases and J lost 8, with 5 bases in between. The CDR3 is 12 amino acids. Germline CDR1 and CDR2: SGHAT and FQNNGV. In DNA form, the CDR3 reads TGTGCCAGCAGCTTAGATCTTCATGAGCAGTTCTTC. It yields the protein CASSLDLHEQFF.

CDR3 in amino acids: CAISEGTGGPQPQHF. The CDR3 DNA sequence: TGTGCCATCAGTGAGGGGACAGGAGGGCCCCAGCCCCAGCATTTT. The J gene is TRBJ1-5, the V gene TRBV10-3; 8 nucleotides match TRBD1. The CDR3 has 15 residues. J was trimmed by 7 bases and V by 2 bases; bases with no gene match: 7. CDR1 and CDR2 from the germline V gene are ENHRY and SYGVKD.

CDR3 DNA: TGTGCCAGCAGTTACGGACAGGGAGGCAATCAGCCCCAGCATTTT. It encodes CASSYGQGGNQPQHF. The rearrangement links TRBV6-5 to TRBJ1-5; 8 bases line up with TRBD1. The germline CDR1 and CDR2 sequences are MNHEY and SVGAGI. The CDR3 has 15 residues. Trimming at V came to 2 bases and at J to 2 bases, leaving 2 bases not matched to a gene.

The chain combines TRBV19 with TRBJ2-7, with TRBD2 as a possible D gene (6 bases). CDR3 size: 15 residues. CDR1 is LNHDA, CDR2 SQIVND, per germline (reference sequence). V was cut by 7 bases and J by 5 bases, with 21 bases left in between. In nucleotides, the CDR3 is TGTGCCAGTACCCGACGCGGGACGAGAGCCGACGAGCAGTACTTC. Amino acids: CASTRRGTRADEQYF.

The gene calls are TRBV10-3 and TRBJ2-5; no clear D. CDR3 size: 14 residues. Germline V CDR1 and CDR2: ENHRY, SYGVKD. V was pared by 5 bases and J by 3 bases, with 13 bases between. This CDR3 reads CAISSSTLEETQYF. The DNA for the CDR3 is TGTGCCATCAGTTCGTCTACCCTGGAAGAGACCCAGTACTTC.

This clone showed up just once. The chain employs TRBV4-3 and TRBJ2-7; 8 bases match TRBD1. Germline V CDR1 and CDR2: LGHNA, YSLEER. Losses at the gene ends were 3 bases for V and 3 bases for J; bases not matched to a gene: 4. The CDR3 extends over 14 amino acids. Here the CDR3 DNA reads TGCGCCAGCAGCCAGGACAGGGATAGCTACGAGCAGTACTTC. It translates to CASSQDRDSYEQYF.

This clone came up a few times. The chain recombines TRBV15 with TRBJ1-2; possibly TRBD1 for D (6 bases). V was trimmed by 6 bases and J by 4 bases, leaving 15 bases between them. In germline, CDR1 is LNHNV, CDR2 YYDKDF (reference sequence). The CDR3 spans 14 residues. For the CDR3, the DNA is TGTGCCACCAGGGAGTCAGGGGATCCCTATGGCTACACCTTC. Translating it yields CATRESGDPYGYTF.

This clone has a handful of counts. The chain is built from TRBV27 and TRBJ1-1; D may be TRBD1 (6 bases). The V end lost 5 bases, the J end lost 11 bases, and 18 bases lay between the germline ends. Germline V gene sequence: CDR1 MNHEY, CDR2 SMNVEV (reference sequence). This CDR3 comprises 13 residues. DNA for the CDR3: TGTGCCAGCAGTCCCGCAGGGGCCCGAGCGGCTTTCTTT. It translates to CASSPAGARAAFF.

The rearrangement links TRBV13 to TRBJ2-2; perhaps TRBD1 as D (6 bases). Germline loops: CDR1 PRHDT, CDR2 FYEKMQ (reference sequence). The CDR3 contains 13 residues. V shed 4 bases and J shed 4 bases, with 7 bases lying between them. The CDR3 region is CASSSGATGELFF. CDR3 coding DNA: TGTGCCAGCAGCTCAGGGGCCACCGGGGAGCTGTTTTTT.

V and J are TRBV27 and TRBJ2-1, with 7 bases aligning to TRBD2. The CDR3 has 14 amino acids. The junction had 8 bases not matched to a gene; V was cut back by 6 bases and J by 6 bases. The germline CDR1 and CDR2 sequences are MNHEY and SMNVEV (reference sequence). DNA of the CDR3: TGTGCCAGCAGGCCAGCGGGGTCGGGCAATGAGCAGTTCTTC. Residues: CASRPAGSGNEQFF.

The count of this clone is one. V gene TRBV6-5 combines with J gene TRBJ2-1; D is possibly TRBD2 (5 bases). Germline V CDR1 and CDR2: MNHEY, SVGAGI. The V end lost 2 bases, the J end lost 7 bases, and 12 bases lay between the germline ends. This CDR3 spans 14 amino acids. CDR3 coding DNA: TGTGCCAGCAGTTACGGGAGTTTAGGGAATGAGCAGTTCTTC. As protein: CASSYGSLGNEQFF.

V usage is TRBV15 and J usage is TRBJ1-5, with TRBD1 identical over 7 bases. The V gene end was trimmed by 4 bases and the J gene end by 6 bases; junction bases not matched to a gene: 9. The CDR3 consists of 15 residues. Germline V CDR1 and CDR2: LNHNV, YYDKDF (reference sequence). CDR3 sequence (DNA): TGTGCCACCAGCAACGCCAGGGGGGCCTCTCAGCCCCAGCATTTT. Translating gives CATSNARGASQPQHF.

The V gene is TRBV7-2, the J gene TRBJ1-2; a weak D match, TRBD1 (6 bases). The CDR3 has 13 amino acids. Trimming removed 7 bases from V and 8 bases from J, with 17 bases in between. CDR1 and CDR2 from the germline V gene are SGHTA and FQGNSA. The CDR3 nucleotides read TGTGCCAGCATCCCCAGTGGGGGACACGGCTACACCTTC. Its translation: CASIPSGGHGYTF.

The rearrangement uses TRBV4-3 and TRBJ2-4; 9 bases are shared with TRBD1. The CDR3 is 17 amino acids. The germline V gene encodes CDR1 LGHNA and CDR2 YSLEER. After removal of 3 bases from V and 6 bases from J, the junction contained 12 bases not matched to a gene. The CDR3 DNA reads TGCGCCAGCAGCCAGAAGATTGGGACAGGGACTGCAAACATTCAGTACTTC. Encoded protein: CASSQKIGTGTANIQYF.

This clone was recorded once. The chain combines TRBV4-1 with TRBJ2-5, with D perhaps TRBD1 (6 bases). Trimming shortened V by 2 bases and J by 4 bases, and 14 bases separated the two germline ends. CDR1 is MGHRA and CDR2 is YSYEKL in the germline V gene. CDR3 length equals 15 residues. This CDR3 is CASSQPEQGGETQYF. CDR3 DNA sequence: TGCGCCAGCAGCCAACCTGAACAGGGCGGAGAGACCCAGTACTTC.

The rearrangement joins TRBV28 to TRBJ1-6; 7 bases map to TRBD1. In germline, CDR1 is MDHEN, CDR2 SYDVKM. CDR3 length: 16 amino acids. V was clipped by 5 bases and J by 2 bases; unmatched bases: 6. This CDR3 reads CASSPTGFTYNSPLHF. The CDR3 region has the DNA TGTGCCAGCAGTCCGACAGGGTTCACCTATAATTCACCCCTCCACTTT.